This note documents a single TCR beta chain sequence. Antigen specificity is unknown. TCR sequencing used cDNA made by reverse transcription of extracted RNA. Only in-frame clones appear in the TCRdb table, and some are missing; sequencing was by immunoSEQ multiplex PCR. The sample holds some 120,000 clones, around 53% seen once. The CDR3 has 12 amino acids. J gave up 1 base and V 6 bases, and 2 bases lay outside the gene matches. Germline lookup yields CDR1 SQVTM and CDR2 ANQGSEA. Treatment in this sample: oral pan-JAK inhibitor, 5-10 mg twice daily. This record belongs to a study of CD8+ T cells in alopecia areata. Study results and caveats: Clonality in lesional scalp, especially alopecia totalis/universalis, exceeded that of normal scalp.

This sequence was found in a human donor with alopecia areata. The V call is TRBV29-1, the J call TRBJ1-1, with 7 bases identical to TRBD1. The starting material was CD8+ T cells sorted from blood, obtained at week 24, from a patient treated with tofacitinib. Written as DNA, the CDR3 is TGCAGCGTACGACAGGGGAACACTGAAGCTTTCTTT. It yields the protein CSVRQGNTEAFF.